Below are 32 T cell receptor beta chains sequenced from a single sample in a study of cytomegalovirus exposure and HLA in healthy donors. This PCR relied on a set of 60 Vbeta primers and 13 Jbeta primers. TCRdb keeps only in-frame clones here, not all; method: immunoSEQ multiplex PCR. The top ten hold around 0.8% of the sample, which has about 170,000 clones, roughly 80% seen once. What was sequenced was PBMCs. These receptors were collected from a woman in her late teens or twenties in good health and CMV-seronegative.

The V call is TRBV6-6, the J call TRBJ1-3; the D gene is possibly TRBD1 (6 bases). The CDR3 has 13 residues. Germline-derived CDR1 and CDR2 are MNHNY and SVGAGI (reference sequence). Trimming removed 9 bases from V and 0 bases from J, with 9 bases in between. The DNA for the CDR3 is TGTGCCAGTTTACAGGGCTCTGGAAACACCATATATTTT. Its translation: CASLQGSGNTIYF.

This chain links TRBV5-4 with TRBJ2-7; 7 positions agree with TRBD2. Germline V gene sequence: CDR1 SGHNT, CDR2 YYREEE (reference sequence). Trimming removed 4 bases from V and 6 bases from J; junction bases left unmatched: 7. The CDR3 is made up of 13 amino acids. CDR3 protein: CASSLVGGGEQYF. CDR3 DNA sequence: TGTGCCAGCAGCCTGGTGGGGGGGGGCGAGCAGTACTTC.

The table lists this clone with a count of one. The chain uses TRBV6-1 and TRBJ1-2; D unclear. The CDR3 extends over 12 amino acids. The germline V gene has CDR1 MNHNS and CDR2 SASEGT. V was cut by 8 bases and J by 6 bases, with 13 bases left in between. In DNA form, the CDR3 reads TGTGCCAGCGGCGGGGTTCCTAATGGCTACACCTTC. It codes for CASGGVPNGYTF.

This rearrangement joins TRBV28 to TRBJ2-7, with TRBD2 as a possible D gene (5 bases). The CDR3 has 14 residues. The germline V and J ends were trimmed by 2 bases and 2 bases, with 10 bases remaining between them. Germline assignment: CDR1 MDHEN and CDR2 SYDVKM. The CDR3 region has the DNA TGTGCCAGCAGTTTAAGAGGGCGTCCCTACGAGCAGTACTTC. Translated, it gives CASSLRGRPYEQYF.

The chain is built from TRBV2 and TRBJ1-5, with 8 bases matching TRBD1. Unmatched junction bases numbered 11, after V lost 4 bases and J lost 9 bases. Germline V CDR1 and CDR2: SNHLY, FYNNEI. CDR3 length: 15 amino acids. The CDR3 spells CASSGRTGRERPQHF. The CDR3 bases are TGTGCCAGCAGTGGAAGGACAGGGAGGGAGAGGCCCCAGCATTTT.

The CDR3 region is CASSLKQGGETQYF. The CDR3 DNA reads as TGTGCCAGCAGCTTAAAGCAGGGTGGAGAGACCCAGTACTTC. This chain uses TRBV7-9 with TRBJ2-5, with D maybe TRBD1 (5 bases). This CDR3 region has 14 residues. V lost 2 bases and J 4 bases, leaving 11 bases between the germline ends. Germline CDR1 reads SEHNR; CDR2 reads FQNEAQ (reference sequence).

The V and J genes are TRBV7-9 and TRBJ2-2, with TRBD1 matching over 8 bases. Germline CDR1 SEHNR, CDR2 FQNEAQ (reference sequence). The CDR3 extends over 18 amino acids. V lost 4 bases and J lost 1; bases outside the gene matches: 11. This CDR3 reads CASSSPTGAYLNTGELFF. The CDR3, as DNA: TGTGCCAGCAGCTCGCCGACAGGGGCCTACTTGAACACCGGGGAGCTGTTTTTT.

This clone was counted only a few times. The rearrangement uses TRBV27 and TRBJ2-6; TRBD1 might be the D (6 bases). The CDR3 length is 16 residues. V was pared by 6 bases and J by 1 base, with 13 bases between. Germline assignment: CDR1 MNHEY and CDR2 SMNVEV (reference sequence). This chain's CDR3 is CASRVKGESGANVLTF. In DNA, the CDR3 is TGTGCCAGCAGGGTGAAGGGGGAATCTGGGGCCAACGTCCTGACTTTC.

CDR3 in DNA: TGTGCCAGTAGTGCCAGGGGGTCGGACACTGAAGCTTTCTTT. Residues: CASSARGSDTEAFF. This chain connects TRBV19 to TRBJ1-1, with 7 bases matching TRBD1. This CDR3 has 14 amino acids. V shed 5 bases and J 3 bases; nucleotides not matched to a gene: 6. Germline CDR1 LNHDA, CDR2 SQIVND (reference sequence).

V and J are TRBV11-2 and TRBJ2-3, with a possible D match to TRBD2 (6 bases). This CDR3 comprises 17 residues. Germline-derived CDR1 and CDR2 are SGHAT and FQNNGV. Trimming took off 0 bases at V and 1 base at J, with 14 bases between the two ends. The CDR3 here is CASSLDHAGLGTDTQYF. CDR3 bases: TGTGCCAGCAGCTTAGATCACGCGGGATTGGGCACAGATACGCAGTATTTT.

The rearrangement uses TRBV5-6 and TRBJ1-2; 9 nucleotides agree with TRBD1. CDR3 length equals 13 residues. Germline assignment: CDR1 SGHDT and CDR2 YYEEEE. Trimming at V came to 5 bases and at J to 6 bases, leaving 5 bases not matched to a gene. CDR3 DNA sequence: TGTGCCAGCAGGGCTACAGGGGGCGATGGCTACACCTTC. It yields the protein CASRATGGDGYTF.

V usage is TRBV2 and J usage is TRBJ2-5; D gene uncertain. Germline V CDR1 and CDR2: SNHLY, FYNNEI. This CDR3 spans 15 amino acids. The V gene lost 2 bases and the J gene lost 1 base, with 11 bases spanning the gap. The CDR3 coding sequence is TGTGCCAGCAGTGAACTACGAGTAATCCAAGAGACCCAGTACTTC. It specifies CASSELRVIQETQYF.

The chain carries TRBV5-1 and TRBJ2-1; D perhaps matches TRBD1 (6 bases). The CDR3 loop spans 15 amino acids. Trimming cost V 2 bases and J 9 bases, with 18 bases left between them. Germline V lookup: CDR1 SGHRS, CDR2 YFSETQ. The CDR3 bases are TGCGCCAGCAGCTTCAGGGGCAGAACCCAGGTTGAGCAGTTCTTC. Protein product: CASSFRGRTQVEQFF.

The J gene is TRBJ1-3, the V gene TRBV19, with D perhaps matching TRBD1 (5 bases). Per germline, CDR1 LNHDA and CDR2 SQIVND (reference sequence). CDR3 length equals 16 residues. The V and J ends lost 4 bases and 0 bases respectively, with 13 bases between them. The CDR3 DNA reads TGTGCCAGTAGTACCACAGGTGTGAGCTCTGGAAACACCATATATTTT. This translates into CASSTTGVSSGNTIYF.

The chain recombines TRBV27 with TRBJ1-2; a possible D gene is TRBD1 (6 bases). The CDR3 sequence is 15 residues long. Germline CDR1 MNHEY, CDR2 SMNVEV (reference sequence). V lost 6 bases to trimming and J lost 4 bases, with 18 bases between them. The CDR3 DNA reads TGTGCCAGCAGACTCACAGGGAATCGGATCTATGGCTACACCTTC. Translating gives CASRLTGNRIYGYTF.

CDR3 loop: CASSIGLAGHYNEQFF. As DNA, the CDR3 is TGTGCCAGCAGCATAGGACTAGCGGGACACTACAATGAGCAGTTCTTC. The V call is TRBV9, the J call TRBJ2-1; 12 bases map to TRBD2. V trimming: 4 bases; J trimming: 3 bases; junction bases outside the gene matches: 5. This CDR3 is 16 amino acids long. Looked up from germline, CDR1 is SGDLS and CDR2 is YYNGEE.

This chain joins TRBV6-1 and TRBJ2-5, with D hard to call. The V gene lost 3 bases and the J gene lost 2 bases, with 10 bases spanning the gap. Germline CDR1 MNHNS, CDR2 SASEGT. CDR3 length: 14 amino acids. The CDR3 here is CASSDLFLQETQYF. CDR3 coding DNA: TGTGCCAGCAGTGACCTTTTTCTTCAAGAGACCCAGTACTTC.

This sequence joins TRBV5-6 and TRBJ2-1, with 8 bases lining up with TRBD1. The V and J ends lost 0 bases and 7 bases, in that order; junction bases with no gene match: 6. The CDR3 loop spans 15 amino acids. In germline, CDR1 is SGHDT, CDR2 YYEEEE. Here the CDR3 reads CASSLDRGRRNEQFF. CDR3 nucleotide sequence: TGTGCCAGCAGCTTGGACAGGGGGAGGAGAAATGAGCAGTTCTTC.

The chain couples TRBV4-3 to TRBJ2-7; 10 nucleotides match TRBD1. V shed 4 bases, J shed 2 bases, and the junction held 5 bases outside the gene matches. CDR3 size: 15 residues. Germline V gene sequence: CDR1 LGHNA, CDR2 YSLEER. The CDR3 DNA is TGCGCCAGCAGCCTTAGGGGACAGGGGCCCTACGAGCAGTACTTC. This translates into CASSLRGQGPYEQYF.

This chain connects TRBV11-1 to TRBJ2-1; D is perhaps TRBD2 (5 bases). The CDR3 totals 16 residues. Looked up from germline, CDR1 is SGHAT and CDR2 is FQDESV (reference sequence). Trimming removed 1 base from V and 6 bases from J, with 16 bases in between. CDR3 bases: TGTGCCAGCAGCTTAGAGGGCGGGTTCTGGAGCAATGAGCAGTTCTTC. Amino acids: CASSLEGGFWSNEQFF.

The chain uses TRBV30 and TRBJ2-1; the match to TRBD2 covers 13 bases. CDR1 is GTSNPN and CDR2 is SVGIG in the germline V gene (reference sequence). Trimming at V came to 3 bases and at J to 3 bases, leaving 2 bases not matched to a gene. The CDR3 extends over 15 amino acids. The CDR3 DNA sequence: TGTGCCTGGAGGGGACTAGCGGGAAACTACAATGAGCAGTTCTTC. This translates into CAWRGLAGNYNEQFF.

The chain combines TRBV30 with TRBJ2-2; 7 bases agree with TRBD1. The CDR3 runs to 12 residues. Trimming took 5 bases from V and 5 from J; bases not matched to a gene: 2. The germline V gene encodes CDR1 GTSNPN and CDR2 SVGIG (reference sequence). The CDR3 coding sequence is TGTGCCTGGGGCAGGGGGACCGGGGAGCTGTTTTTT. Translated: CAWGRGTGELFF.

V and J are TRBV6-1 and TRBJ2-7; D not certain. The V and J ends lost 0 bases and 4 bases respectively, with 4 bases between them. The CDR3 contains 12 residues. The germline V gene encodes CDR1 MNHNS and CDR2 SASEGT. CDR3 protein: CASSEAGYEQYF. DNA of the CDR3: TGTGCCAGCAGTGAAGCCGGGTACGAGCAGTACTTC.

The rearrangement uses TRBV7-2 and TRBJ1-2, with unresolved D. Between the trimmed V and J ends, which lost 2 bases and 4 bases, there was a span of 14 bases. CDR1 is SGHTA, CDR2 FQGNSA, per germline. The CDR3 extends over 15 amino acids. The DNA of the CDR3 is TGTGCCAGCAGCTTAATGGGAGCTCTCCCCTATGGCTACACCTTC. Translated: CASSLMGALPYGYTF.

The gene calls are TRBV25-1 and TRBJ2-2; 9 bases are shared with TRBD1. J was trimmed by 5 bases and V by 2 bases; bases with no gene match: 0. The germline CDR1 and CDR2 sequences are MGHDK and SYGVNS. This CDR3 has 14 residues. The CDR3 nucleotides read TGTGCCAGCAGTGAAGGGACAGGGACCGGGGAGCTGTTTTTT. Its translation is CASSEGTGTGELFF. Full variable domain (outside the CDR3, taken from reference TRBV25-1 and TRBJ2-2): EADIYQTPRYLVIGTGKKITLECSQTMGHDKMYWYQQDPGMELHLIHYSYGVNSTEKGDLSSESTVSRIRTEHFPLTLESARPSHTSQYLCASSEGTGTGELFFGEGSRLTVL.

The chain links TRBV18 to TRBJ1-5, with 10 bases matching TRBD1. CDR3 length: 15 amino acids. V dropped 8 bases and J dropped 4; count of bases not matched to a gene: 8. CDR1 KGHSH and CDR2 LQKENI come from the germline V gene. The CDR3 loop is CASGMTGGENQPQHF. In nucleotides, the CDR3 is TGTGCCAGCGGTATGACAGGGGGCGAAAATCAGCCCCAGCATTTT.

The genes are TRBV5-1 and TRBJ1-1, with unresolved D. The CDR3 sequence is 13 residues long. Trimming left V 0 bases short and J 3 bases short, with 6 bases between. Germline values: CDR1 SGHRS, CDR2 YFSETQ. CDR3 protein: CASSLDPDTEAFF. The CDR3 nucleotides are TGCGCCAGCAGCTTGGATCCGGACACTGAAGCTTTCTTT.

The V and J genes are TRBV5-1 and TRBJ1-1; D might be TRBD1 (5 bases). The germline gives CDR1 SGHRS, CDR2 YFSETQ. The CDR3 sequence is 15 residues long. Trimming left V 0 bases short and J 4 bases short, with 13 bases between. CDR3 protein: CASSLEIVGGTEAFF. The CDR3 region has the DNA TGCGCCAGCAGCTTGGAGATTGTCGGGGGCACTGAAGCTTTCTTT.

This chain connects TRBV4-1 to TRBJ2-2; 9 bases are a match to TRBD1. CDR3 length equals 17 residues. With V trimmed by 4 bases and J by 6 bases, 12 bases remained unmatched. CDR1 is MGHRA, CDR2 YSYEKL, per germline. The CDR3 region has the DNA TGCGCCAGCAGCCCCTCCCCTTGGGACAGGGCCCCCGGGGAGCTGTTTTTT. It is translated as CASSPSPWDRAPGELFF.

The chain carries TRBV15 and TRBJ1-4; D is perhaps TRBD1 (6 bases). Trimming stripped 3 bases from V and 6 bases from J, with 17 bases between. Germline values: CDR1 LNHNV, CDR2 YYDKDF (reference sequence). The CDR3 has 16 amino acids. This CDR3 is CATSSTGMGEDEKLFF. CDR3 DNA sequence: TGTGCCACCAGCAGTACAGGGATGGGGGAAGATGAAAAACTGTTTTTT.

This clone was detected only once. This chain connects TRBV28 to TRBJ2-7; 7 nucleotides match TRBD1. V was pared by 6 bases and J by 0 bases, with 8 bases of the junction left unmatched. The CDR3 consists of 15 residues. In germline, CDR1 is MDHEN, CDR2 SYDVKM. In nucleotides, the CDR3 is TGTGCCAGCAGCTCCAGGGGGTCGAGCTCCTACGAGCAGTACTTC. It is translated as CASSSRGSSSYEQYF.

This clone has a single count. The rearrangement joins TRBV10-3 to TRBJ2-5, with D possibly TRBD1 on 5 matching bases. Per the germline V gene, CDR1 is ENHRY and CDR2 is SYGVKD. V was cut by 6 bases and J by 2 bases, with 16 bases left in between. The CDR3 consists of 15 residues. Written as DNA, the CDR3 is TGTGCCATCAGCCAGACAGCGCCGCAACAAGAGACCCAGTACTTC. The encoded protein is CAISQTAPQQETQYF.